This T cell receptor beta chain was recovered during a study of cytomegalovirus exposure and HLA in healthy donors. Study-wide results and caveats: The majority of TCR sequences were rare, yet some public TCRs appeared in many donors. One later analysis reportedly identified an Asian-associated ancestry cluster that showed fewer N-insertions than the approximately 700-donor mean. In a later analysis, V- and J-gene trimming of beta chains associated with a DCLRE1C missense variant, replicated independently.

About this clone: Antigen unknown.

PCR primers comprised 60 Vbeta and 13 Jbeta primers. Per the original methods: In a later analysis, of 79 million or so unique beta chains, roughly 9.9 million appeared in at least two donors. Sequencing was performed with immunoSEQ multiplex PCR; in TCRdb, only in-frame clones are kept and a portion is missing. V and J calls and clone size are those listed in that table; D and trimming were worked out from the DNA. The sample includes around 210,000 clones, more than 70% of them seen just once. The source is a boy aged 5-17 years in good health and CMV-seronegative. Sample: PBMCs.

CDR3 nucleotides: TGTGCCTGGAGTGTACTTGGGGGCGACGGCTACACCTTC. Translated, it gives CAWSVLGGDGYTF. V and J are TRBV30 and TRBJ1-2, with TRBD1 as a possible D gene (6 bases). Trimming stripped 0 bases from V and 8 bases from J, with 13 bases between. The germline gives CDR1 GTSNPN, CDR2 SVGIG (reference sequence). This CDR3 is 13 amino acids long.